This record concerns one TCR beta chain sequence. The V segment lost 4 bases and the J segment 6 bases; nucleotides outside the gene matches: 6. Germline-derived CDR1 and CDR2 are SGHRS and YFSETQ. This CDR3 is built from 15 residues. This record belongs to a study of blood T cell repertoires in COVID-19. Study-level information: From T cells, B-cell-depleted T cells, or PBMCs came the material, which was cDNA or gDNA.

Profiling relied on immunoSEQ multiplex PCR, and the TCRdb table lists in-frame clones only, not all of them. This sample has roughly 180,000 clones; 79% occur once, and the top ten carry about 7.8%. Those enrolled in Seattle joined during active infection and were followed longitudinally afterward. This receptor was obtained from a woman in her sixties or seventies with COVID-19, enrolled during active disease. The V call is TRBV5-1, the J call TRBJ2-2; TRBD1 agrees at 10 bases. Source material: peripheral blood. In DNA, the CDR3 is TGCGCCAGCAGCCCAGGACAGGGGGTCCCCGGGGAGCTGTTTTTT. Amino acid sequence: CASSPGQGVPGELFF.